These T cell receptor beta chains were read from a single sample in a study of immune evolution from preneoplasia to lung adenocarcinoma. Libraries were prepared by immunoSEQ multiplex PCR; TCRdb keeps only in-frame clonotypes and omits some of them. The sample carries about 16,000 clones, around nine tenths recorded once. The sequenced sample was FFPE invasive lung adenocarcinoma tissue. The receptors stem from a person between 65 and 80 years old with invasive lung adenocarcinoma. The CDR3 runs from the conserved cysteine through the conserved F or W. The D gene is left open where the match is weak. Part of the rows lack a size; the others show once, few, many or a class for expanded clones.

J gene,V gene,D gene,clone size,CDR3 protein,CDR3 DNA
TRBJ1-4,TRBV18,-,-,CASSPPGINEKLFF,TGTGCCAGCTCACCACCGGGCATTAATGAAAAACTGTTTTTT
TRBJ2-7,TRBV28,-,-,CASTDLAEQYF,TGTGCCAGCACTGATCTCGCGGAGCAGTACTTC
TRBJ2-7,TRBV4-1,-,-,CASSQPRGYEQYF,TGCGCCAGCAGCCAACCTCGGGGCTACGAGCAGTACTTT
TRBJ2-7,TRBV5-8,TRBD2,few,CASSGTSGPYEQYF,TGTGCCAGCAGCGGGACTAGCGGTCCCTACGAGCAGTACTTC
TRBJ1-4,TRBV5-1,-,-,CASSLEAGTNEKLFF,TGCGCCAGCAGCTTGGAGGCAGGGACAAACGAAAAACTGTTTTTT
TRBJ2-3,TRBV5-1,-,-,CASSLQGGGDTQYF,TGCGCCAGCAGCTTACAAGGGGGAGGAGATACGCAGTATTTT
TRBJ2-1,TRBV6-6,TRBD1,-,CASSHEGAWRNEQFF,TGTGCCAGCAGTCACGAGGGGGCCTGGAGGAATGAGCAGTTCTTC
TRBJ2-7,TRBV28,-,once,CASSRGDLYEQYF,TGTGCCAGCAGCAGGGGAGACCTCTACGAGCAGTACTTC
TRBJ1-2,TRBV7-9,TRBD1,-,CASSTRSTGGYGYTF,TGTGCCAGCAGCACCCGCTCGACAGGGGGATATGGCTACACCTTC
TRBJ2-1,TRBV5-1,-,-,CASSSGYNNNEQFF,TGCGCCAGCAGCTCCGGATATAACAACAATGAGCAGTTCTTC
TRBJ1-2,TRBV29-1,-,few,CSVERPLRRGYTF,TGCAGCGTCGAAAGGCCGTTACGGCGTGGCTACACCTTC
TRBJ2-3,TRBV11-2,-,-,CASSLNLMGVQYF,TGTGCCAGCAGCTTGAATTTAATGGGTGTGCAGTATTTT
TRBJ2-2,TRBV21-1,-,-,CASSIPSPGLAGGVLITVGELFF,TGTGCCAGCAGCATCCCCTCACCGGGACTAGCGGGGGGGGTACTCATTACCGTCGGGGAGCTGTTTTTT
TRBJ2-5,TRBV29-1,TRBD2,-,CSVVPTGGLASFQETQYF,TGCAGCGTTGTGCCAACCGGGGGACTAGCTAGTTTCCAGGAGACCCAGTACTTC
TRBJ1-5,TRBV18,-,-,CASSPTAEHNQPQHF,TGTGCCAGCTCACCCACCGCCGAGCACAATCAGCCCCAGCATTTT
TRBJ1-3,TRBV28,-,-,CASSLGGQAVGIAGNTIYF,TGTGCCAGCAGTTTAGGTGGCCAAGCTGTGGGGATTGCAGGAAACACCATATATTTT
TRBJ2-3,TRBV29-1,TRBD2,once,CSVVTGEGITQYF,TGCAGCGTGGTAACGGGGGAGGGAATTACGCAGTATTTT
TRBJ2-7,TRBV2,-,-,CASSESVEQYF,TGTGCCAGCAGTGAGTCGGTCGAGCAGTACTTC
TRBJ2-3,TRBV10-1,-,-,CASSEGGREDTQYF,TGCGCCAGCAGTGAGGGGGGGCGGGAAGATACGCAGTATTTT
TRBJ2-5,TRBV7-9,TRBD1,-,CASSLDRQGDPAETQYF,TGTGCCAGCAGCTTAGACCGTCAGGGGGACCCTGCAGAGACCCAGTACTTC
TRBJ1-3,TRBV4-2,-,-,CASSQATGLGNTIYF,TGTGCCAGCAGCCAGGCGACAGGACTAGGAAACACCATATATTTT
TRBJ1-2,TRBV27,TRBD1,once,CASSFGTGAQMSNGYTF,TGTGCCAGCAGTTTCGGGACAGGGGCACAAATGAGCAATGGCTACACCTTC
TRBJ2-7,TRBV9,-,few,CASSVSRDGDYEQYF,TGTGCCAGCAGCGTATCCCGGGACGGCGACTACGAGCAGTACTTC
TRBJ1-1,TRBV5-5,-,-,CASSFRTENTEAFF,TGTGCCAGCAGCTTCCGGACAGAGAACACTGAAGCTTTCTTT
TRBJ2-3,TRBV11-2,-,-,CASSYDRFTDTQYF,TGTGCCAGCAGCTACGACAGATTCACAGATACGCAGTATTTT
TRBJ1-5,TRBV6-1,TRBD1,-,CASTGQGLLNQPQHF,TGTGCCAGCACGGGACAGGGGCTTCTGAATCAGCCCCAGCATTTT
TRBJ1-5,TRBV28,-,-,CASISGGVYSNQPQHF,TGTGCCAGCATCTCCGGAGGGGTATATAGCAATCAGCCCCAGCATTTT
TRBJ2-2,TRBV2,-,-,CASLQVPNTGELFF,TGTGCCAGCTTACAGGTCCCGAACACCGGGGAGCTGTTTTTT
TRBJ1-3,TRBV19,-,-,CASSILGNTIYF,TGTGCCAGTAGTATTCTGGGAAACACCATATATTTT
TRBJ1-5,TRBV30,-,-,CAWGLQGLQPQHF,TGTGCCTGGGGACTTCAGGGGCTTCAGCCCCAGCATTTT
TRBJ1-4,TRBV10-3,-,-,CAISPEGYNNEKLFF,TGTGCCATCAGTCCCGAGGGCTATAATAATGAAAAACTGTTTTTT